This TCR beta chain appears in the sequencing data of a study of OX40 agonist ivuxolimab in advanced cancers. Whole-study results and caveats: CD4+ and CD8+ blood T cells expanded clonally by week 6 at 0.1 to 3.0 mg/kg. Some patients who did not respond also had low normalized T-cell clonal expansion. Not determined was the antigen specificity of the expanded peripheral T cells. Expansion of clones was among the lowest in partial responders at 0.1-3.0 mg/kg.

As to this clone: The antigen is unknown.

Produced via immunoSEQ multiplex PCR; TCRdb's table is partial and in-frame only. This sample yields about 82,000 clones, of which 85% are seen a single time; approximately 2.3% belongs to the top ten. Deletions cut 3 bases from V and 4 bases from J, with 13 bases between. Germline loops: CDR1 ENHRY, CDR2 SYGVKD. The CDR3 is 16 amino acids. The chain joins TRBV10-3 to TRBJ2-6; no clear D. This clonotype originated in an adult with an advanced solid tumor such as melanoma, head and neck, liver or kidney cancer. This specimen was CD4+ or CD8+ T cells sorted from blood, taken in a trial of the OX40 agonist ivuxolimab. DNA for the CDR3: TGTGCCATCAGTGAAGGGATTCAGGCAGGGGCCAACGTCCTGACTTTC. Its protein is CAISEGIQAGANVLTF.